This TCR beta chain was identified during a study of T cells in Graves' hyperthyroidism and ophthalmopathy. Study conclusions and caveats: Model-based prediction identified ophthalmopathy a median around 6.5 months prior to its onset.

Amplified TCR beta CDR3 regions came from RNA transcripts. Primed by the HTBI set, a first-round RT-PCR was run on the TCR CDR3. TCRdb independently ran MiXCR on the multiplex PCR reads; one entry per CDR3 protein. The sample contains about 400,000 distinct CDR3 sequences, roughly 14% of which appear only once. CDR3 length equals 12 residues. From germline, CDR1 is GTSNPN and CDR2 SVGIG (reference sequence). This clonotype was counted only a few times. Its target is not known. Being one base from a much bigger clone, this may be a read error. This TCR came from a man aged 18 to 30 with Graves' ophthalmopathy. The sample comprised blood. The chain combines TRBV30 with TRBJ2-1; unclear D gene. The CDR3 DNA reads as TGTGCCTGGAGTCGACAAGGGCAGGAGCAGCTCTTC. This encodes CAWSRQGQEQLF.